The 12 T cell receptor beta chains below were found in one sample sequenced in a study of OX40 agonist ivuxolimab in advanced cancers. TCRdb's copy holds only in-frame clones and misses some; the assay was immunoSEQ multiplex PCR. Here the sample spans tens of thousands of clones, about 88% being singletons. This sample comprised CD4+ or CD8+ T cells sorted from blood, obtained in a trial of the OX40 agonist ivuxolimab. These receptors were collected from an adult with an advanced solid tumor such as melanoma, head and neck, liver or kidney cancer.

The J gene is TRBJ2-6, the V gene TRBV10-2; 9 nucleotides align to TRBD2. V shed 6 bases, J shed 2 bases, and the junction held 8 bases outside the gene matches. The CDR3 is made up of 17 amino acids. The V gene's germline CDR1 is WSHSY and CDR2 SAAADI. CDR3 loop: CASRREAGGPGANVLTF. CDR3 nucleotides: TGCGCCAGCAGAAGAGAGGCGGGGGGGCCTGGGGCCAACGTCCTGACTTTC.

This rearrangement joins TRBV5-1 to TRBJ1-1; TRBD1 agrees at 8 bases. Germline lookup yields CDR1 SGHRS and CDR2 YFSETQ. V lost 4 bases and J lost 4; bases outside the gene matches: 12. The CDR3 is 16 amino acids. The CDR3 region is CASSRGQGGGITEAFF. Here the CDR3 DNA reads TGCGCCAGCAGCCGCGGACAGGGCGGGGGTATCACTGAAGCTTTCTTT. The full variable domain, completed using reference TRBV5-1 and TRBJ1-1, is KAGVTQTPRYLIKTRGQQVTLSCSPISGHRSVSWYQQTPGQGLQFLFEYFSETQRNKGNFPGRFSGRQFSNSRSEMNVSTLELGDSALYLCASSRGQGGGITEAFFGQGTRLTVV.

This clone was counted between two and nine times. The chain links TRBV5-5 to TRBJ1-2; D is ambiguous. Looked up from germline, CDR1 is SGHKS and CDR2 is YYEKEE (reference sequence). Trimming removed 0 bases from V and 4 bases from J, with 7 bases in between. The CDR3 is made up of 13 amino acids. In DNA form, the CDR3 reads TGTGCCAGCAGCTTGGAGGCACCCTATGGCTACACCTTC. It translates to CASSLEAPYGYTF.

This chain joins TRBV7-2 and TRBJ2-5; 10 positions match TRBD2. Per germline, CDR1 SGHTA and CDR2 FQGNSA. The trim removed 4 bases at V and 3 bases at J, leaving 2 bases unmatched. The CDR3 is 14 residues long. This CDR3 reads CASSYGLAEETQYF. The CDR3, as DNA: TGTGCCAGCAGCTACGGACTAGCGGAAGAGACCCAGTACTTC.

The chain employs TRBV7-9 and TRBJ1-6, with no clear D. V lost 3 bases to trimming and J lost 7 bases, with 10 bases between them. The CDR3 has 14 amino acids. CDR1 and CDR2 (germline): SEHNR, FQNEAQ (reference sequence). CDR3 sequence: CASSFGTFNSPLHF. The CDR3 DNA is TGTGCCAGCAGCTTCGGCACATTCAATTCACCCCTCCACTTT.

V is TRBV14 and J is TRBJ1-2; D perhaps matches TRBD1 (5 bases). This CDR3 is built from 15 residues. Between the trimmed V and J ends, which lost 5 bases and 2 bases, there was a span of 15 bases. From germline, CDR1 is SGHDN and CDR2 FVKESK. CDR3 sequence: CASSSMTANNYGYTF. CDR3 sequence (DNA): TGTGCCAGCAGCTCAATGACAGCGAACAACTATGGCTACACCTTC.

V gene TRBV7-3 combines with J gene TRBJ2-2; a weak D match, TRBD2 (6 bases). There are 13 residues in the CDR3. Trimming stripped 4 bases from V and 6 bases from J, with 9 bases between. Germline CDR1 and CDR2: SGHTA and FQGTGA. The CDR3 here is CASSSGLPGELFF. Here the CDR3 DNA reads TGTGCCAGCAGCTCGGGACTCCCCGGGGAGCTGTTTTTT. The whole variable domain, remainder taken from reference TRBV7-3 and TRBJ2-2, is GAGVSQTPSNKVTEKGKYVELRCDPISGHTALYWYRQSLGQGPEFLIYFQGTGAADDSGLPNDRFFAVRPEGSVSTLKIQRTERGDSAVYLCASSSGLPGELFFGEGSRLTVL.

There are many counts of this clone. This chain uses TRBV2 with TRBJ1-6; D unresolved. Germline-derived CDR1 and CDR2 are SNHLY and FYNNEI. The CDR3 totals 16 residues. Trimming removed 2 bases from V and 0 bases from J, with 8 bases in between. CDR3 residues: CASSEWMSSYNSPLHF. In DNA form, the CDR3 reads TGTGCCAGCAGTGAATGGATGAGCTCCTATAATTCACCCCTCCACTTT.

V is TRBV5-1 and J is TRBJ1-2; D perhaps matches TRBD1 (6 bases). The CDR3 has 14 amino acids. V was cut by 3 bases and J by 6 bases, with 15 bases left in between. Germline V gene lookup returns CDR1 SGHRS and CDR2 YFSETQ. In DNA form, the CDR3 reads TGCGCCAGCAGCTGGCGGCAGGGGCGGGATGGCTACACCTTC. Amino acid sequence: CASSWRQGRDGYTF. The variable domain in full, with the rest retrieved from reference TRBV5-1 and TRBJ1-2, is KAGVTQTPRYLIKTRGQQVTLSCSPISGHRSVSWYQQTPGQGLQFLFEYFSETQRNKGNFPGRFSGRQFSNSRSEMNVSTLELGDSALYLCASSWRQGRDGYTFGSGTRLTVV.

This clone showed up just a few times. The chain links TRBV2 to TRBJ2-3; the D is unclear. Trimming pared 7 bases from V and 2 bases from J, leaving 10 bases between. Germline V gene data show CDR1 as SNHLY and CDR2 as FYNNEI. This CDR3 has 13 amino acids. The CDR3 region has the DNA TGTGCCAGCAAAAGGCGCTTCACAGATACGCAGTATTTT. It encodes CASKRRFTDTQYF. Based on the CDR3 plus reference TRBV2 and TRBJ2-3, the full variable domain is EPEVTQTPSHQVTQMGQEVILRCVPISNHLYFYWYRQILGQKVEFLVSFYNNEISEKSEIFDDQFSVERPDGSNFTLKIRSTKLEDSAMYFCASKRRFTDTQYFGPGTRLTVL.

This chain joins TRBV6-1 and TRBJ1-3; possible D gene TRBD1, 5 bases. Trimming pared 11 bases from V and 0 bases from J, leaving 14 bases between. Germline V gene sequence: CDR1 MNHNS, CDR2 SASEGT. The CDR3 sequence is 14 residues long. The CDR3 reads CAGARGYSGNTIYF. The DNA of the CDR3 is TGTGCCGGCGCGAGGGGCTACTCTGGAAACACCATATATTTT.

The rearrangement joins TRBV7-2 to TRBJ1-5; no reliable D call. Trimming took off 2 bases at V and 3 bases at J, with 8 bases between the two ends. Per germline, CDR1 SGHTA and CDR2 FQGNSA. The CDR3 is 14 residues long. The CDR3 is CASSLSRLNQPQHF. The CDR3 coding sequence is TGTGCCAGCAGCTTAAGTCGGCTCAATCAGCCCCAGCATTTT. Full variable domain (outside the CDR3, taken from reference TRBV7-2 and TRBJ1-5): GAGVSQSPSNKVTEKGKDVELRCDPISGHTALYWYRQSLGQGLEFLIYFQGNSAPDKSGLPSDRFSAERTGGSVSTLTIQRTQQEDSAVYLCASSLSRLNQPQHFGDGTRLSIL.